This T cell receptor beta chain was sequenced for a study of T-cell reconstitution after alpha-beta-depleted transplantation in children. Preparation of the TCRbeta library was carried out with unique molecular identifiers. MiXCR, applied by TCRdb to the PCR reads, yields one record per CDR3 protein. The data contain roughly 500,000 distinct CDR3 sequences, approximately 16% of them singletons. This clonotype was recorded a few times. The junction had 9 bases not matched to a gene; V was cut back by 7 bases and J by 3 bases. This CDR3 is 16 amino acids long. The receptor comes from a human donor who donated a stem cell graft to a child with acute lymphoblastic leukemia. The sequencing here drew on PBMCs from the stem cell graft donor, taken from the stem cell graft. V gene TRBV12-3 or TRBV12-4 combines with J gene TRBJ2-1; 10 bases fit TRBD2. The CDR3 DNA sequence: TGTGCCAGCACCAATGAGCGGGAGGGGGTCTACAATGAGCAGTTCTTC. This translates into CASTNEREGVYNEQFF.